This paragraph reports one T cell receptor beta chain. What it recognizes is unknown. Several immunoSEQ 96-well plates shared each subset's DNA, each plate a replicate. Generated by immunoSEQ multiplex PCR, the TCRdb table keeps only in-frame clones and is missing some. The table shows roughly 1.5 million clones, with 95% to 99% occurring only once. This record comes from a study of shared clonotypes between healthy human individuals. Study results and caveats: Rarefaction revealed incomplete sorted-subset sequencing despite large depth.

V shed 0 bases and J shed 0 bases, with 11 bases lying between them. Germline CDR1 reads WNHNN; CDR2 reads SYGVQD (reference sequence). This CDR3 contains 16 residues. The sequence came from a man between 25 and 39 years old in good health. J is TRBJ2-5 and V is TRBV10-1; no clear D gene. Sequenced input: naive CD4+ T cells sorted from blood. Subset described: CD45RA+ positively selected. The CDR3 region is CASSESPGRNQETQYF. CDR3 bases: TGCGCCAGCAGTGAGTCGCCGGGTAGAAACCAAGAGACCCAGTACTTC.